Listed below are T cell receptor beta chains from one sample, sequenced in a study of cytomegalovirus exposure and HLA in healthy donors. Profiled with immunoSEQ multiplex PCR; TCRdb holds only in-frame clones, not every one. Found here are over 100,000 clones, about two thirds of them singletons; the top ten hold approximately 8.6%. The specimen was PBMCs. The receptors were gathered from a young man in good health and CMV-seropositive. The conserved cysteine and the conserved F or W are not part of the CDR3 here. A D gene is named only where the DNA matches it firmly. Size is omitted from some rows. Given values are once, few, many or a class for expanded clones.

. | . | TRBJ1-1 | TRBV10-3 | AISRDISATEAF
TRBD2 | . | TRBJ2-5 | TRBV18 | ASSPRSSSGRTQY
TRBD2 | . | TRBJ2-1 | TRBV12-5 | ASGLSLGAGGYNEQF
. | . | TRBJ1-1 | TRBV18 | ASSQGPDTGYTEAF
TRBD1 | . | . | TRBV5-1 | ASGPGQKYYEQY
. | few | TRBJ1-5 | TRBV7-8 | ASSLGVAGNVNQPQH
TRBD1 | . | TRBJ2-3 | TRBV5-1 | ASSFGDRVDTQY
. | . | TRBJ2-1 | TRBV4-3 | ASSQGTGSNEQF
. | . | TRBJ1-4 | TRBV25-1 | ASAVGAGNEKLF
TRBD1 | . | TRBJ1-5 | TRBV19 | ASGRQGNQPQH
. | . | TRBJ1-1 | TRBV6-1 | ASSPLGGNTDEAF
. | . | TRBJ2-3 | TRBV2 | ASKDGGGTDTQY
TRBD1 | few | TRBJ1-4 | TRBV13 | ASSFGTGNEKLF
. | . | TRBJ1-4 | TRBV5-1 | ASSQNTEPLF
. | . | TRBJ2-7 | TRBV10-3 | AISGTAASYEQY
. | . | TRBJ1-2 | TRBV27 | ASSLGGRPGYGYT
. | once | TRBJ1-2 | TRBV29-1 | SAKGGLGYT
TRBD2 | few | TRBJ2-5 | TRBV7-2 | ASSPGGDYSETQY
. | once | TRBJ2-3 | TRBV7-2 | ASSLDPGDTDTQY
TRBD2 | . | TRBJ2-1 | TRBV7-9 | ASSLGTSGISYNEQF
. | . | TRBJ1-3 | TRBV6-1 | ASSDWGGRRNTIY
TRBD1 | once | TRBJ2-7 | TRBV6-1 | ASSRQGTYEQY
TRBD1 | . | TRBJ1-6 | TRBV6-5 | ASSYSSDRDSPLH
. | few | TRBJ2-1 | TRBV15 | ATSREIWGLGEQF
TRBD2 | . | TRBJ2-3 | TRBV6-1 | ASTGLAGVADTQY
TRBD2 | few | TRBJ2-1 | TRBV30 | AFGVGFSGSGRPSAYNEQF